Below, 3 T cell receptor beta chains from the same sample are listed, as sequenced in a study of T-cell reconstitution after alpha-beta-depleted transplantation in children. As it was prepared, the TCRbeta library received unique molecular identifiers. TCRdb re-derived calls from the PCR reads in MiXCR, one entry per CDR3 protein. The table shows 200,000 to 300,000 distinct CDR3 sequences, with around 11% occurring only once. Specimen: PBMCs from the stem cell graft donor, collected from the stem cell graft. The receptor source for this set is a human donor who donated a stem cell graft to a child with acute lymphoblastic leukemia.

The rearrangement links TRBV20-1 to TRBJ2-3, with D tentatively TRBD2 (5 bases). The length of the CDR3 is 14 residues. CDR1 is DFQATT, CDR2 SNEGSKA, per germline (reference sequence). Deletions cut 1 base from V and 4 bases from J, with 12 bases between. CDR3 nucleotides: TGCAGTGCTAGAGTGGGCGCGGGCCCAGATACGCAGTATTTT. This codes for CSARVGAGPDTQYF.

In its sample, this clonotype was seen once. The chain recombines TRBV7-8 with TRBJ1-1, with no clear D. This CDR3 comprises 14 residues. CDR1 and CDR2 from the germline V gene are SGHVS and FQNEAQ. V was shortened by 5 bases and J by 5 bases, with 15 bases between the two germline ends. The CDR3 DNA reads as TGTGCCAGCAGCCTCGGGAGATCGAGGACTGAAGCTTTCTTT. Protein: CASSLGRSRTEAFF.

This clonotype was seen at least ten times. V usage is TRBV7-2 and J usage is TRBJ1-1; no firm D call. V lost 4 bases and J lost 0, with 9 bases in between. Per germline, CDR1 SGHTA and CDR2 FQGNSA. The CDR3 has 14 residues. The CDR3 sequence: CASSSLNLNTEAFF. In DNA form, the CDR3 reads TGTGCCAGCAGCTCCCTTAATTTGAACACTGAAGCTTTCTTT.